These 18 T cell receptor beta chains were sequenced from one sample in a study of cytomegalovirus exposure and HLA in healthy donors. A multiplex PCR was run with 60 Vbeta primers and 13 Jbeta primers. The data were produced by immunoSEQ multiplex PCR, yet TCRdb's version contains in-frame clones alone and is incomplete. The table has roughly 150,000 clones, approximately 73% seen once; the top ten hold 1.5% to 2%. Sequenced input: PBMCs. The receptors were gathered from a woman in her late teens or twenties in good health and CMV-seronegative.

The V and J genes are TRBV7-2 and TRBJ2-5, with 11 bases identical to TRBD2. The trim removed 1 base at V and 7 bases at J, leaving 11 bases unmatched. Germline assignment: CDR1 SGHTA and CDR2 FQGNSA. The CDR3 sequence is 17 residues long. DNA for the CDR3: TGTGCCAGCAGCTTAGTTGTACTAGCGGGGGTCCGGGGGACCCAGTACTTC. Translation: CASSLVVLAGVRGTQYF.

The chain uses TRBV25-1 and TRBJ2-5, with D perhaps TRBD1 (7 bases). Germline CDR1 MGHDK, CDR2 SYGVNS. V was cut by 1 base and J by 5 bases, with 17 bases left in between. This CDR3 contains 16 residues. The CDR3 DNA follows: TGTGCCAGCAGTGAATGGCCCAGGGGGGCCTGGGAGACCCAGTACTTC. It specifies CASSEWPRGAWETQYF.

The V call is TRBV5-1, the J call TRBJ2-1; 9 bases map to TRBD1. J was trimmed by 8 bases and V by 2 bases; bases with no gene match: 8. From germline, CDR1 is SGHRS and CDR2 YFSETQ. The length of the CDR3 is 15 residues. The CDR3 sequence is CASSFGTGHYDEQFF. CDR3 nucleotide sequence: TGCGCCAGCAGCTTCGGGACAGGGCATTATGATGAGCAGTTCTTC.

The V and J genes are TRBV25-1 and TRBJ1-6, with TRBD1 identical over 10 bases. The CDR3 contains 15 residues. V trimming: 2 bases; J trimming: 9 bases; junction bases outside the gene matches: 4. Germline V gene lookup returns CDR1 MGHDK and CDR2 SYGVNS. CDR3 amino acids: CASSEGQGGSSPLHF. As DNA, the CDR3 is TGTGCCAGCAGTGAAGGACAGGGGGGAAGTTCACCCCTCCACTTT.

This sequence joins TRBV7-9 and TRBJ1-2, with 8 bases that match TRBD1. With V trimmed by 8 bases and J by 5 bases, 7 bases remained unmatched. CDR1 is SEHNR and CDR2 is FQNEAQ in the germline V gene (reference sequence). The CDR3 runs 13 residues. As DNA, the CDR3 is TGTGCCAGCGCCTCCAGGGGGCGGTATGGCTACACCTTC. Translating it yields CASASRGRYGYTF. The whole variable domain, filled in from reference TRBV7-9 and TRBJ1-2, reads DTGVSQNPRHKITKRGQNVTFRCDPISEHNRLYWYRQTLGQGPEFLTYFQNEAQLEKSRLLSDRFSAERPKGSFSTLEIQRTEQGDSAMYLCASASRGRYGYTFGSGTRLTVV.

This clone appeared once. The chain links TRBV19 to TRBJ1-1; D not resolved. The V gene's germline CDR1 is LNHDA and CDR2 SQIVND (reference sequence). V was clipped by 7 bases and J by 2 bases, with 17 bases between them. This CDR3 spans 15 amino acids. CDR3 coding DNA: TGTGCCAGTATTAACCTCCGGACTCCAAACACTGAAGCTTTCTTT. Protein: CASINLRTPNTEAFF.

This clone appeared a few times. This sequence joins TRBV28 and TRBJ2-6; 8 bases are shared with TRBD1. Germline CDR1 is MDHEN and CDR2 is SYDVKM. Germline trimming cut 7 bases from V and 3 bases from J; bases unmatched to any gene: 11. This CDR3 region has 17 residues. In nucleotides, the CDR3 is TGTGCCAGCAAGACATTGACAGGGGTTGGTGGGGCCAACGTCCTGACTTTC. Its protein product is CASKTLTGVGGANVLTF.

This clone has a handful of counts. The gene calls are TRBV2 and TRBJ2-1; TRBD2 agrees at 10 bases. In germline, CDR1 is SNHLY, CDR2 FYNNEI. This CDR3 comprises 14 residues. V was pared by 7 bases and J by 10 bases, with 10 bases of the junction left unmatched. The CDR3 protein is CASILSGGATEQFF. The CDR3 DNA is TGTGCCAGCATCCTAAGCGGGGGGGCCACCGAGCAGTTCTTC.

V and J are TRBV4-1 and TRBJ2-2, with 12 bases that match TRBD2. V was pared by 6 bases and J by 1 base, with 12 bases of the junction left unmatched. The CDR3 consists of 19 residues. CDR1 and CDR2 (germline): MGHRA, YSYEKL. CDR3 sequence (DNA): TGCGCCAGCAGGGACGTTCGGACACTAGCGGGGGGGAACACCGGGGAGCTGTTTTTT. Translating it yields CASRDVRTLAGGNTGELFF.

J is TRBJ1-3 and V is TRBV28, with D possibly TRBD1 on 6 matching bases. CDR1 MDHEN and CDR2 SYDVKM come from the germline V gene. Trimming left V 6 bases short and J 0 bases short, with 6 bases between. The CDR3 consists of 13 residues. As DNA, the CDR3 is TGTGCCAGCAGGGACAGCTCTGGAAACACCATATATTTT. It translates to CASRDSSGNTIYF.

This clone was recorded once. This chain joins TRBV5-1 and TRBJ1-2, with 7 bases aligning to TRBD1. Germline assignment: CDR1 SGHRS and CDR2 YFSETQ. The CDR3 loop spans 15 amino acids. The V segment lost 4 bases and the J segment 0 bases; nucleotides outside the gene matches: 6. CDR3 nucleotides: TGCGCCAGCAGCCTCGGGACAGAAACTAACTATGGCTACACCTTC. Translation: CASSLGTETNYGYTF.

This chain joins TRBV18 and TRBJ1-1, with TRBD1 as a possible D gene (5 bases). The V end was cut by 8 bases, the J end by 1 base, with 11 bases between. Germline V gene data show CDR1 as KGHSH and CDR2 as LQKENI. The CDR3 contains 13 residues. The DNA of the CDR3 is TGTGCCAGCCAAAGACAGCCGAACACTGAAGCTTTCTTT. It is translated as CASQRQPNTEAFF.

The CDR3 DNA follows: TGTGCCAGTAGTATAGATCCGAGCGGGGGAAGCACAGATACGCAGTATTTT. The encoded protein is CASSIDPSGGSTDTQYF. The chain carries TRBV19 and TRBJ2-3, with TRBD2 matching over 8 bases. The CDR3 contains 17 residues. Germline assignment: CDR1 LNHDA and CDR2 SQIVND (reference sequence). V gave up 0 bases and J gave up 0 bases; unmatched junction bases: 5.

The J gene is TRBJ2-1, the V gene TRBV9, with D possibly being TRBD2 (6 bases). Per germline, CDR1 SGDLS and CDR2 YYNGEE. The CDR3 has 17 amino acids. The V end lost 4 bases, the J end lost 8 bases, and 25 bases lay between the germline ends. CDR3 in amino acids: CASSSPGGKRPGDEQFF. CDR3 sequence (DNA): TGTGCCAGCAGCTCTCCCGGGGGAAAGCGGCCGGGGGATGAGCAGTTCTTC.

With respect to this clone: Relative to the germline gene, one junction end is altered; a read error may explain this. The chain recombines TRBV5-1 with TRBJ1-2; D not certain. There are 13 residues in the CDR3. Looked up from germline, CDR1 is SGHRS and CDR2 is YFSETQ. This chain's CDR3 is CASNDNFNYGYTF. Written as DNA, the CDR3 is TGTGCCAGCAACGACAATTTCAACTATGGCTACACCTTC.

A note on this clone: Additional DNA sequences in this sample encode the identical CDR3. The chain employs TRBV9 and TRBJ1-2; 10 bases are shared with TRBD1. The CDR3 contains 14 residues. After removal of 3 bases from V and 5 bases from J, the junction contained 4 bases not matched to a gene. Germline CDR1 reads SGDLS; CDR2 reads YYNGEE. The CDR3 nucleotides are TGTGCCAGCAGCGCCGGGACAGGGGTGTATGGCTACACCTTC. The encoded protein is CASSAGTGVYGYTF.

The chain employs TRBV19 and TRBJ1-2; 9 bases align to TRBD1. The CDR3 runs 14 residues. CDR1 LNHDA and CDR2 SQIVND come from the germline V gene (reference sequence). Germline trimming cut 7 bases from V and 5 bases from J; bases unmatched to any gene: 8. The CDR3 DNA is TGTGCCAGTATTCGTACAGGGGGCTCGTATGGCTACACCTTC. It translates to CASIRTGGSYGYTF.

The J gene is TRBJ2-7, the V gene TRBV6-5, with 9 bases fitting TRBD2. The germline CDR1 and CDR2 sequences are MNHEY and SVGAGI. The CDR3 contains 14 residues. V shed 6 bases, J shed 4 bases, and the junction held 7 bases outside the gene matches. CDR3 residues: CASSPGLAGYEQYV. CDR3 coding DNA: TGTGCCAGCAGCCCGGGGCTAGCGGGATACGAGCAGTACGTC.